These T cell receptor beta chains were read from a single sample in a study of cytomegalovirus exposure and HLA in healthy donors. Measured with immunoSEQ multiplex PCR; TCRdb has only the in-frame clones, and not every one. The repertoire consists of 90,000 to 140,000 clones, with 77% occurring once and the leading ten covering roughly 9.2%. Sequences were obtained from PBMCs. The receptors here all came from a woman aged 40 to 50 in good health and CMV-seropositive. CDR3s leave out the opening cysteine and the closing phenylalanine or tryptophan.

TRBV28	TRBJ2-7	ASSLSAPGAYEQY
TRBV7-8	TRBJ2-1	ASSQRLAGGTLEQF
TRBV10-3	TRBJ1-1	AISESPAGDTEAF
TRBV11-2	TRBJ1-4	ASSLPYNEKLF
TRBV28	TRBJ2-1	ASSFPMSRDRGYNEQF
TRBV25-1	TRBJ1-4	ASGRTGTNEKLF
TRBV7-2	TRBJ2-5	ASSATGTGETQY
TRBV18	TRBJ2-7	ASSPSRGSTYEQY
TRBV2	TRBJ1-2	ASSLQGPDGYT
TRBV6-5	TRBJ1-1	ASSRDRANTEAF
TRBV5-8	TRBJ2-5	ASSLAGTGLLQETQY
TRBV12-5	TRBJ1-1	ASGLEGATEAF
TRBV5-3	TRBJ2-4	ARSTHRGNKNIQY
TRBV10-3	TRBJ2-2	AIRGQGTAGELF
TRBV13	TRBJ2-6	ASSSKQGANVLT
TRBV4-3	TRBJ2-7	ASSQADREGGEQY
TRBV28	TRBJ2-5	ASSYSGSGAQETQY